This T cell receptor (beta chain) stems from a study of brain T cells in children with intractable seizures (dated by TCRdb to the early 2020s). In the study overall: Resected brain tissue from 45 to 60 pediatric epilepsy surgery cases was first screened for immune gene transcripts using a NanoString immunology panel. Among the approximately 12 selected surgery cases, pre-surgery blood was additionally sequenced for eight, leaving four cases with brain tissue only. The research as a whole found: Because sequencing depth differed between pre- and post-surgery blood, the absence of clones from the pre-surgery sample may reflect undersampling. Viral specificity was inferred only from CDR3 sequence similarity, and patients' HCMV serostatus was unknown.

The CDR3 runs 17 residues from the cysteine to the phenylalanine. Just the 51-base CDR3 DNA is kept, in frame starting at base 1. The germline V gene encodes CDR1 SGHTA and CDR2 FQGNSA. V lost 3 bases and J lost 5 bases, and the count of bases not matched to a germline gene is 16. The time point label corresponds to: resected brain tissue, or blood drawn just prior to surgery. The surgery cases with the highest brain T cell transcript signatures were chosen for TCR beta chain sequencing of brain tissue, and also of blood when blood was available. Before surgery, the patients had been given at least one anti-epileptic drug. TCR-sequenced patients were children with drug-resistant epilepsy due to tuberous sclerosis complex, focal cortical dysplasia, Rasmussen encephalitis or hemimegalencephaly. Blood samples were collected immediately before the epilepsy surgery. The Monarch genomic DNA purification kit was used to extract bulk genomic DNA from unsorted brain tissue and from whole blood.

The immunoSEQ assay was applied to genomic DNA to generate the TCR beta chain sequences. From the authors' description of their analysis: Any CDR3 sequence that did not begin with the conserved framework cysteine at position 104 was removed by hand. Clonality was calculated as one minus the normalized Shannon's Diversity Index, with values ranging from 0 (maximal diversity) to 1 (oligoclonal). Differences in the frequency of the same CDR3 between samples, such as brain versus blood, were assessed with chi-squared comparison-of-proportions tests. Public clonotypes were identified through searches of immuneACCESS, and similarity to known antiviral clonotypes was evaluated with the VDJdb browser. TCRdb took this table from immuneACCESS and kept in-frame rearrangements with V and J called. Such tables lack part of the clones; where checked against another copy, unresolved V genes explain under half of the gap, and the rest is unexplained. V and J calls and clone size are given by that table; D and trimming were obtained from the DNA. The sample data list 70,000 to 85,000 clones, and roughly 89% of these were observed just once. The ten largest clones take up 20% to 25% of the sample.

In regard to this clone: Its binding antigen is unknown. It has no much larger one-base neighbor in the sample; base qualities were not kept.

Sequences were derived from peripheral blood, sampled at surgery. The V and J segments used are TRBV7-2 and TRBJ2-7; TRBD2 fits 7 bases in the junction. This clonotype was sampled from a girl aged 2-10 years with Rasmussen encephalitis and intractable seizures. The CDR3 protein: CASSLERWGEGLNEQYF. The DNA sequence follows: TGTGCCAGCAGCTTGGAGAGATGGGGGGAGGGCCTGAACGAGCAGTACTTC.